These 5 T cell receptor beta chains came from one sample sequenced in a study of radiotherapy plus CTLA-4 blockade in lung cancer. The table came from immunoSEQ multiplex PCR; TCRdb's copy has only in-frame clones and leaves some out. Among roughly 39,000 clones, 70% to 80% were seen once, and the ten largest hold almost 9%. This sample comprised peripheral blood, obtained from a patient treated with radiotherapy plus ipilimumab. All receptors come from a human donor with non-small cell lung cancer who had stable disease on radiotherapy plus ipilimumab.

The sample holds a few counts of this clone. The chain uses TRBV10-1 and TRBJ1-3; no firm D call. CDR3 length: 13 residues. CDR1 WNHNN and CDR2 SYGVQD come from the germline V gene (reference sequence). Trimming removed 8 bases at V and 4 bases at J, with 12 bases between. The CDR3 sequence: CASGGTAGNTIYF. CDR3 in DNA: TGCGCCAGCGGCGGAACAGCGGGAAACACCATATATTTT.

This clone was found once. The chain has TRBV6-1 and TRBJ1-3, with a possible D match to TRBD1 (5 bases). The CDR3 runs to 16 residues. The germline gives CDR1 MNHNS, CDR2 SASEGT. The V gene lost 2 bases and the J gene lost 0 bases, with 11 bases spanning the gap. As DNA, the CDR3 is TGTGCCAGCAGTGAACTTCGGGGCCTCTCTGGAAACACCATATATTTT. This gives the protein CASSELRGLSGNTIYF.

The chain has TRBV27 and TRBJ2-7; tentative D call: TRBD1 (5 bases). The germline V gene has CDR1 MNHEY and CDR2 SMNVEV (reference sequence). The V and J ends lost 4 bases and 2 bases respectively, with 9 bases between them. This CDR3 is 13 amino acids long. The CDR3 loop reads CASSSRVPYEQYF. The CDR3 nucleotides read TGTGCCAGCAGTTCCAGGGTCCCCTACGAGCAGTACTTC.

This chain links TRBV11-1 with TRBJ1-6; perhaps TRBD1 as D (5 bases). V was pared by 3 bases and J by 6 bases, with 12 bases between. Germline V gene lookup returns CDR1 SGHAT and CDR2 FQDESV (reference sequence). The CDR3 runs 15 residues. The CDR3 region has the DNA TGTGCCAGCAGCTTCGGGACTGCGCCTAATTCACCCCTCCACTTT. It specifies CASSFGTAPNSPLHF.

The chain joins TRBV6-5 to TRBJ1-2; tentative D call: TRBD1 (6 bases). V was pared by 3 bases and J by 2 bases, with 10 bases between. From germline, CDR1 is MNHEY and CDR2 SVGAGI. The CDR3 has 14 residues. CDR3 sequence reads: CASSYPTGNYGYTF. The DNA of the CDR3 is TGTGCCAGCAGTTATCCAACAGGGAACTATGGCTACACCTTC.